This TCR beta chain stems from a study of post-analysis software for immune sequencing data. Tagging with unique molecular identifiers was a feature of the TCR beta cDNA libraries. One entry per CDR3 protein, called by TCRdb with MiXCR from the PCR reads. The sample has approximately 350,000 distinct CDR3 sequences, roughly 36% seen once. A few counts support this clonotype. Its antigen is not identified. Study conclusions and caveats: A handful of TRBV segments appeared more often in patients than in controls, and TRBV5-6, TRBV5-1 and TRBV20-1 were among these. In multiple sclerosis, normalized Chao1 diversity was significantly below that of controls.

Germline-derived CDR1 and CDR2 are SGHAT and FQNNGV. Trimming removed 4 bases from V and 0 bases from J; junction bases left unmatched: 9. There are 18 residues in the CDR3. This TCR was sampled from a girl aged 10-17 years with multiple sclerosis. The source material was blood. The chain recombines TRBV11-2 with TRBJ1-2, with 12 bases identical to TRBD1. The CDR3 reads CASSSLRDRGLANYGYTF. In nucleotides, the CDR3 is TGTGCCAGCAGCTCCCTCCGGGACAGGGGGCTAGCTAACTATGGCTACACCTTC.